This is a list of T cell receptor beta chains from one sample in a study of T cell responses to AZD1222 COVID-19 vaccine. TCRdb's table, derived via immunoSEQ multiplex PCR, lists solely in-frame clones and lacks some. The profile shows around 160,000 clones, 91% of them singletons. The source material was peripheral blood, sampled 28 days after the second AZD1222 dose. These receptors all come from an adult who received the AZD1222 COVID-19 vaccine. Each CDR3 is given without its conserved first and last residue. A D gene is named only where the DNA matches it firmly.

j_call d_call v_call cdr3_aa
TRBJ1-2 NA TRBV12-2 ASRLEGRNRSTDNYGYT
TRBJ2-1 TRBD2 TRBV30 AWSVGLIAGSEQF
TRBJ2-3 NA TRBV27 ASSLKEGISTDTQY
TRBJ1-3 NA TRBV27 ASSLTYSSGNTIY
TRBJ1-6 NA TRBV3-1/TRBV3-2 ASSQEGTVLYNSPLH
TRBJ2-1 NA TRBV20-1 SASHRGSTYNEQF
TRBJ2-7 TRBD1 TRBV5-4 ASSPAGQGPYEQY
TRBJ2-5 NA TRBV5-1 ASATTSEGETQY
TRBJ1-2 NA TRBV7-9 ASSLTGYGYT
TRBJ1-2 NA TRBV28 ASTTYGGYT
TRBJ1-2 NA TRBV11-2 ASSLALRDNGYT
TRBJ1-6 NA TRBV12-5 ASGLVQGPVELGSYNSPLH
TRBJ2-5 NA TRBV6-5 AILAGGLETQY
TRBJ1-2 NA TRBV4-1 ASSQGPGNNYGYT
TRBJ1-2 NA TRBV4-1 ASSQDSLGQGFVRGDGYT
TRBJ2-1 NA TRBV10-3 AISPSPQGSGSDEQF
TRBJ1-5 NA TRBV19 ASSIAGQLNQPQH
TRBJ1-5 NA TRBV19 ASADLPHQPQH
TRBJ2-3 TRBD2 TRBV7-2 ASSFGLAGATDTQY
TRBJ1-4 NA TRBV15 ATSRDVILGVKLEKLF
TRBJ1-1 NA TRBV10-1 ASSESVNTEAF
TRBJ2-7 TRBD1 TRBV5-1 ASSFGQGVISYEQY
TRBJ2-2 TRBD1 TRBV29-1 SFTRTGLFSGELF
TRBJ2-5 NA TRBV6-5 ASRPGYGETQY
TRBJ2-3 TRBD2 TRBV11-2 ASSPTSGIAGTQY
TRBJ2-5 NA TRBV7-2 ASSFAGEETQY
TRBJ1-5 NA TRBV19 ASSIDLVGGYQPQH
TRBJ1-3 TRBD1 TRBV7-2 ASSQNIGTAGNTIY
TRBJ2-7 NA TRBV21-1 ASSSRTGRFSYEQY
TRBJ2-7 NA TRBV19 ASSPSGYEQY
TRBJ2-5 NA TRBV19 ASRVSGRYQETQY
TRBJ2-7 NA TRBV25-1 ATTLAYEQY
TRBJ2-1 NA TRBV7-8 ASSLVTMGDNEQF
TRBJ1-2 TRBD1 TRBV6-5 ASRGTGGDGYT
TRBJ2-5 NA TRBV29-1 SVGRGGFAETQY
TRBJ2-1 NA TRBV6-2/TRBV6-3 ASSQTQQGMGEQF
TRBJ1-3 NA TRBV7-9 ASSYLERSSGNTIY
TRBJ1-2 NA TRBV29-1 STLLEGDYGYT
TRBJ1-5 NA TRBV7-2 ASSLAGDGQPQH
TRBJ2-7 NA TRBV27 ASSPPKGRRGEQY
TRBJ2-3 NA TRBV7-3 ASSLGGSRSDTQY
TRBJ2-7 NA TRBV19 ASSISSSQTYEQY
TRBJ1-2 NA TRBV4-1 ASSHAQGQGRGYT
TRBJ1-1 TRBD1 TRBV30 ALTRQGNTEAF
TRBJ2-3 TRBD2 TRBV7-2 ASSLHGGAGATDTQY
TRBJ1-4 NA TRBV7-6 ASSTTEGWGKLF
TRBJ1-2 TRBD1 TRBV19 ASITGGGGYT
TRBJ2-1 TRBD2 TRBV7-8 ASSTRALTSGRGYNEQF
TRBJ2-7 TRBD2 TRBV6-2/TRBV6-3 ASSNSGNSYEQY